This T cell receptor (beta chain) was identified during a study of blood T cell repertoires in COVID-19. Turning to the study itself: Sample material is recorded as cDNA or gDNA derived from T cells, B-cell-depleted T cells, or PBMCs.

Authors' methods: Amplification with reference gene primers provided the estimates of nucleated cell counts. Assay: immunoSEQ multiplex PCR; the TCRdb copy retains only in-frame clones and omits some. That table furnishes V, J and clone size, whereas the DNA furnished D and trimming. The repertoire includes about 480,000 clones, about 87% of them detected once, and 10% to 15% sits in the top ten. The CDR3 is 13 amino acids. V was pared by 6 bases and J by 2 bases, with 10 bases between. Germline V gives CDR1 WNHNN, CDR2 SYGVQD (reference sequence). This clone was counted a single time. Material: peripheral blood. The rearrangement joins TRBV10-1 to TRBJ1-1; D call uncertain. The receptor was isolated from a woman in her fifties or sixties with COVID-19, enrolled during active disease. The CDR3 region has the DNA TGCGCCAGCAGGAGGGAGTTTAACACTGAAGCTTTCTTT. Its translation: CASRREFNTEAFF.